The rows below give T cell receptor beta chains drawn from one sample of a study of identical twins. TCRdb used MiXCR to reprocess the 5' RACE reads, holding one entry per CDR3 protein. The data hold 550,000 to 700,000 distinct CDR3 sequences, with around 9.6% observed a single time. The data were also submitted as part of a second study, on yellow fever vaccine responses in identical twins.

The specimen was PBMCs. These receptors all stem from a young woman in good health. Each CDR3 is given with its conserved first and last residue. D genes are given only for firm matches. Clone size is stated in some rows and not others, as once, few, many or a class when expanded.

TRBD1	TRBV20-1	TRBJ1-1	many	TGCAGTGCTAGAAACTTTGAAGGGGGCGCCTTCGCTGAAGCTTTCTTT	CSARNFEGGAFAEAFF
TRBD1	TRBV12-3/TRBV12-4	TRBJ2-7	.	TGTGCCAGCAGTCGCAAGAGACAGGGGGGGACCTACTACGAGCAGTACTTC	CASSRKRQGGTYYEQYF
TRBD1	TRBV5-4	TRBJ1-4	.	TGTGCCAGCAGCCATCCGGGACAGGGGACTGAAAAACTGTTTTTT	CASSHPGQGTEKLFF
.	TRBV29-1	TRBJ1-3	many	TGCAGCGTTGAAGCCGCGATGGCGGGAAGCACCATATATTTT	CSVEAAMAGSTIYF
.	TRBV12-3/TRBV12-4	TRBJ2-1	.	TGTGCCAGCAGTTTGTTCAGGACAGTGTACAATGAGCAGTTCTTC	CASSLFRTVYNEQFF
TRBD1	TRBV29-1	TRBJ2-7	.	TGCAGCGTTCATCAGGGGGTCTCCTACGAGCAGTACTTC	CSVHQGVSYEQYF
.	TRBV25-1	TRBJ1-1	many	TGTGCCAGCAGTGCCCAGACCCCCACCAACACTGAAGCTTTCTTT	CASSAQTPTNTEAFF
.	TRBV28	TRBJ2-5	few	TGTGCCAGCAGAGAGGGTGGCCGCCAAGAGACCCAGTACTTC	CASREGGRQETQYF
TRBD2	TRBV15	TRBJ2-7	few	TGTGCCACCAGCGGCCGGGAGGGCCGCTACGAGCAGTACTTC	CATSGREGRYEQYF
.	TRBV24-1	TRBJ2-3	many	TGTGCCACCAGTGATTATGCCCCCACGGATACGCAGTATTTT	CATSDYAPTDTQYF
TRBD2	TRBV7-8	TRBJ2-7	few	TGTGCCAGCAGCTTAGGCGGGAGGGTCTTCTACGAGCAGTACTTC	CASSLGGRVFYEQYF
TRBD2	TRBV3-1	TRBJ2-1	many	TGTGCCAGCGGACTAGCGGGGGCAGGTTCCTACAATGAGCAGTTCTTC	CASGLAGAGSYNEQFF
.	TRBV5-1	TRBJ2-4	many	TGCGCCAGCAGCCCTGGTGCGGCAGCCAAAAACATTCAGTACTTC	CASSPGAAAKNIQYF
TRBD2	TRBV12-3/TRBV12-4	TRBJ2-7	.	TGTGCCAGCAGTTTCTCTAGCGGGCGTACCTACGAGCAGTACTTC	CASSFSSGRTYEQYF
TRBD2	TRBV27	TRBJ2-7	.	TGTGCCAGCAGTTTATCAGGGACTAGCGGGTCCTACGAGCAGTACTTC	CASSLSGTSGSYEQYF
.	TRBV4-1	TRBJ1-2	many	TGCGCCAGCAGCCAACAGGTTACAGCTCAGCATGGCTACACCTTC	CASSQQVTAQHGYTF